The present T cell receptor beta chain was sequenced within a study of T cell responses to AZD1222 COVID-19 vaccine. Profiling relied on immunoSEQ multiplex PCR, and the TCRdb table lists in-frame clones only, not all of them. The sample holds some 140,000 clones, about 90% seen once. General study findings and limits: Donors were chiefly white British, with a greater number of females, and clonal diversity was perhaps underestimated.

Trimming took 1 base from V and 8 from J, leaving 14 bases between them. CDR3 size: 14 residues. The V gene's germline CDR1 is LGHNA and CDR2 YSLEER. A note on this clone: The antigen remains unidentified.

This sample comprised peripheral blood, obtained on day 0 of AZD1222 vaccination. This sequence was found in an adult in good health. The chain recombines TRBV4-3 with TRBJ1-2; D is perhaps TRBD1 (6 bases). The CDR3 reads CASSQGVGGWGYTF. The CDR3 DNA reads as TGCGCCAGCAGCCAAGGTGTAGGGGGATGGGGCTACACCTTC.